Listed below are T cell receptor beta chains from one sample, sequenced in a study of metastatic and nonmetastatic thyroid tumors. TCRdb re-called clones from the PCR reads using MiXCR. The table lists around 26,000 clones, roughly 4% of them singletons. Material for sequencing was blood. These receptors were taken from a male donor with papillary thyroid cancer or a benign thyroid nodule (not recorded which). Some clones in this sample may be carry-over from other donors' samples. The CDR3 runs from the conserved cysteine through the conserved F or W. A D gene is named only where the DNA matches it firmly. Some rows mark clone size as missing; the rest say once, few, many or name a class of expanded clone.

abundance	d_gene	len	v_gene	j_gene	CDR3nt	CDR3aa
many	.	15	TRBV5-1	TRBJ2-2	TGCGCCAGCAGCTTGGGGTTCGGGGACACCGGGGAGCTGTTTTTT	CASSLGFGDTGELFF
many	TRBD1	11	TRBV30	TRBJ2-1	TGTGCCTGGGGACAGGTGGGTTTGCAGTTCTTC	CAWGQVGLQFF
many	.	14	TRBV5-1	TRBJ2-3	TGCGCCAGCAGCTCCTCGGTCCCCCGCGATACGCAGTATTTT	CASSSSVPRDTQYF
many	TRBD1	13	TRBV29-1	TRBJ2-5	TGCAGCACCCGACAGGGGATCCAAGAGACCCAGTACTTC	CSTRQGIQETQYF
many	.	14	TRBV13	TRBJ2-7	TGTGCCAGCAGCTTAGGGACAGTACCCTACGAGCAGTACTTC	CASSLGTVPYEQYF
many	.	15	TRBV4-3	TRBJ2-3	TGCGCCAGCAGCCAAGACCCAGCTCACACAGATACGCAGTATTTT	CASSQDPAHTDTQYF
few	.	16	TRBV27	TRBJ2-3	TGTGCCAGCAGTTCCTTATCGCGGGGCTACACAGATACGCAGTATTTT	CASSSLSRGYTDTQYF
.	TRBD2	18	TRBV6-5	TRBJ2-2	TGTGCCAGCAGTTACTCGGGACTAGCGGGATCGGGCACTGGGGAGCTGTTTTTT	CASSYSGLAGSGTGELFF
many	.	12	TRBV7-6	TRBJ2-4	TGTGCCAGCAGCTTAGATGAAAACATTCAGTACTTC	CASSLDENIQYF
.	TRBD1	15	TRBV2	TRBJ2-3	TGTGCCAGCGGGTTCACAGGGGGCGGCACAGATACGCAGTATTTT	CASGFTGGGTDTQYF
few	.	12	TRBV11-2	TRBJ1-2	TGTGCCAGCCGGGGGGGGGACTGTGGCTACACCTTC	CASRGGDCGYTF
few	.	14	TRBV7-2	TRBJ1-1	TGTGCCAGCAACTTAGAGAAGGGTAGCACTGAAGCTTTCTTT	CASNLEKGSTEAFF
many	TRBD1	15	TRBV13	TRBJ2-7	TGTGCCAGCAGCTTAGGGCGGGACAGGGTCTACGAGCAGTACTTC	CASSLGRDRVYEQYF
.	.	15	TRBV2	TRBJ1-2	TGTGCCAGCTCTAGCGGGAGGGTGGGGTGGTATGGCTACACCTTC	CASSSGRVGWYGYTF
many	.	13	TRBV11-2	TRBJ2-2	TGTGCCAGCAGCTTAGTTGGGGACGGGGAGCTGTTTTTT	CASSLVGDGELFF
.	.	14	TRBV6-2/TRBV6-3	TRBJ1-1	TGTGCCAGCAGTTACGGCAGGCAGAACACTGAAGCTTTCTTT	CASSYGRQNTEAFF
medium-sized	TRBD1	13	TRBV6-1	TRBJ2-7	TGTGCCACCACGGGACAGCCGGATTACGAGCAGTACTTC	CATTGQPDYEQYF
many	TRBD1	14	TRBV28	TRBJ1-4	TGTGCCAGCAGCACAGGGGGCGGAAATGAAAAACTGTTTTTT	CASSTGGGNEKLFF
.	TRBD2	16	TRBV11-2	TRBJ2-7	TGTGCCAGCAGCTTAGGAGACGGGGGGGCCGAATACGAGCAGTACTTC	CASSLGDGGAEYEQYF
.	TRBD2	16	TRBV20-1	TRBJ2-2	TGCAGTGCTAGGGTCCATAGCGGGGGGGACACCGGGGAGCTGTTTTTT	CSARVHSGGDTGELFF
few	.	15	TRBV2	TRBJ2-2	TGTGCCAGCAGTGGACTTTCCCAGAGGGGCGGGGAGCTGTTTTTT	CASSGLSQRGGELFF
.	.	13	TRBV6-1	TRBJ2-5	TGTGCCAGCAGCAGACCCTTTGGAGAGACCCAGTACTTC	CASSRPFGETQYF
few	.	15	TRBV2	TRBJ1-2	TGTGCCAGCAACGACATCGCGTTGCGGGGCTATGGCTACACCTTC	CASNDIALRGYGYTF
.	.	15	TRBV29-1	TRBJ2-1	TGCAGCGTTGAACCACCGGTTGGGGGCCTGGATGAGCAGTTCTTC	CSVEPPVGGLDEQFF
.	.	13	TRBV25-1	TRBJ2-2	TGTGCCAGCGAAAGGTTGGACACCGGGGAGCTGTTTTTT	CASERLDTGELFF
.	TRBD2	14	TRBV28	TRBJ2-1	TGTGCCAGCAGTGGTCTAGCGGGAGGCGATGAGCAGTTCTTC	CASSGLAGGDEQFF
few	.	16	TRBV6-5	TRBJ2-2	TGTGCCAGCAGTTTAGGAGGTTCTCGTAGCACCGGGGAGCTGTTTTTT	CASSLGGSRSTGELFF
medium-sized	.	14	TRBV6-2/TRBV6-3	TRBJ2-7	TGTGCCAGTGAACCCGGGACGGATACCTACGAGCAGTACTTC	CASEPGTDTYEQYF
.	.	12	TRBV2	TRBJ2-7	TGTGCCAGTAGTGTACAGGGCTGCGAGCAGTACTTC	CASSVQGCEQYF
medium-sized	.	14	TRBV15	TRBJ2-2	TGTGCCACCAGCAGAGAGCAGGGCCCCGGGGAGCTGTTTTTT	CATSREQGPGELFF
many	TRBD2	15	TRBV4-1	TRBJ2-1	TGCGCCAGCAGCCATTCGAACGGGAGGGCCGATGAGCAGTTCTTC	CASSHSNGRADEQFF
.	.	15	TRBV28	TRBJ2-6	TGTGCCAGCCGATCCCCCGGCAATTGGGCCAACGTCCTGACTTTC	CASRSPGNWANVLTF
few	.	16	TRBV4-1	TRBJ2-1	TGCGCCAGCAGCCAACTACCGGTTAGCTCCTACAATGAGCAGTTCTTC	CASSQLPVSSYNEQFF
many	.	14	TRBV5-6	TRBJ1-6	TGTGCCAGCAGCTCACAACCGGGAATCTCACCCCTCCACTTT	CASSSQPGISPLHF
few	.	14	TRBV6-2/TRBV6-3	TRBJ1-2	TGTGCCAGCATGGGGGACCTACTTAGCTATGGCTACACCTTC	CASMGDLLSYGYTF
.	.	12	TRBV5-1	TRBJ2-3	TGCGCCAGCAGGACGGGCTGGGATACGCAGTATTTT	CASRTGWDTQYF
.	.	14	TRBV6-1	TRBJ2-2	TGTGCCAGCAGTGCCGAGGGCGTCACCGGGGAGCTGTTTTTT	CASSAEGVTGELFF
.	TRBD2	15	TRBV10-1	TRBJ2-7	TGCGCCAGCAGTGAGCTTGCGGGAGGGCAGGGAGAGCAGTACTTC	CASSELAGGQGEQYF
.	.	15	TRBV12-3/TRBV12-4	TRBJ1-1	TGTGCCAGCAGCCGCAATGGACAGAGCGGCACTGAAGCTTTCTTT	CASSRNGQSGTEAFF
many	.	12	TRBV20-1	TRBJ1-5	TGCAGTGCTCAACAGGCCGGTCAGCCCCAGCATTTT	CSAQQAGQPQHF
many	TRBD2	15	TRBV15	TRBJ2-5	TGTGCCACCAGCACCGTAGCGGGAGGGGGAGAGACCCAGTACTTC	CATSTVAGGGETQYF
few	.	15	TRBV6-1	TRBJ2-2	TGTGCCAGCAGCCGGGACTTAGCGAACACCGGGGAGCTGTTTTTT	CASSRDLANTGELFF
few	.	14	TRBV6-1	TRBJ2-7	TGTGCCAGCAGGAGACAGGCAGATTCCTACGAGCAGTACTTC	CASRRQADSYEQYF
few	.	15	TRBV11-1	TRBJ1-1	TGTGCCAGCAGTCAAAGCCCCGGCATGGGCACTGAGACTTTCTTT	CASSQSPGMGTETFF
many	TRBD2	17	TRBV27	TRBJ2-1	TGTGCCAGCAGTCCTGGGACTAGCGGGAGTGCGGGCAATGAGCAGTTCTTC	CASSPGTSGSAGNEQFF
few	TRBD2	18	TRBV11-2	TRBJ2-7	TGTGCCAGCAGCTTAGGGACTAGCGGGGTTCTTAGCTCCTACGAGCAGTACTTC	CASSLGTSGVLSSYEQYF
.	.	15	TRBV6-1	TRBJ2-2	TGTGCCAGTTCCACCCCGGGACAATACACCGGGGAGCTGTTTTTT	CASSTPGQYTGELFF
.	TRBD2	16	TRBV6-5	TRBJ2-7	TGTGCCAGCAGTTACGGCGGGAGTGCCCTATGCTACGAGCAGTACTTC	CASSYGGSALCYEQYF
many	TRBD2	15	TRBV19	TRBJ2-3	TGTGCCAGTAGCGGACTAGCGGGAATAACAGATACGCAGTATTTT	CASSGLAGITDTQYF